This section outlines one TCR beta chain sequence together with its context. Its antigen is currently unknown. On the day of bone marrow donation, the related graft donor provided peripheral blood. The data were taken from a study of T cells after posttransplantation cyclophosphamide. Study outcomes and limitations: Later post-transplant blood repertoires were often dominated by donor CD8+ memory clones.

Clones were read by immunoSEQ multiplex PCR, and TCRdb kept only the in-frame ones, dropping some. The sample records tens of thousands of clones, roughly 93% being singletons. Source material: PBMCs. This clonotype originated in a woman in her thirties in good health and a related stem cell transplant donor.

CDR3 bases: TGTGCCAGCACCCTATCAGGGTACAATCAGCCCCAGCATTTT. Its protein is CASTLSGYNQPQHF. The rearrangement uses TRBV5-8 and TRBJ1-5, with TRBD1 as a possible D gene (5 bases). The CDR3 consists of 14 residues. Germline V gene data show CDR1 as SGHTS and CDR2 as YDEGEE. The V and J ends lost 6 bases and 3 bases respectively, with 13 bases between them.